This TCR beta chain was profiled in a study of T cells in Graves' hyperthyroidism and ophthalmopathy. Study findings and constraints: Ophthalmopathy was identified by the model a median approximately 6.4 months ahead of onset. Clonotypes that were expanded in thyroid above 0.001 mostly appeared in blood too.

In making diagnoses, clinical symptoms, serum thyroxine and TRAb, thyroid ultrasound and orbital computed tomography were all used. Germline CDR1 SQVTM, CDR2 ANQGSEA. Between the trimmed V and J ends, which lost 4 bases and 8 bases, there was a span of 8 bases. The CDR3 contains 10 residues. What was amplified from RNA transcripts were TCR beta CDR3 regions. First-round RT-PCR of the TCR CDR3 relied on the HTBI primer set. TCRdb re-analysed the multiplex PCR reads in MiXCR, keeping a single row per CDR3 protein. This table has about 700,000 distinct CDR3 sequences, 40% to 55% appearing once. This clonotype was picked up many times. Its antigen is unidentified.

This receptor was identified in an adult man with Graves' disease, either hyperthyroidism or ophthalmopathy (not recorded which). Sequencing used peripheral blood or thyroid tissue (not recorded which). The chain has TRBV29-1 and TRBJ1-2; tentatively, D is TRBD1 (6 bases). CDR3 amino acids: CSVATGGYTF. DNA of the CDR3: TGCAGCGTTGCGACAGGCGGCTACACCTTC.